A single sample gave rise to the 27 T cell receptor beta chains below, sequenced in a study of blood T cell repertoires in COVID-19. Here immunoSEQ multiplex PCR was the method, and the copy in TCRdb shows in-frame clones only, minus some. Of under 150,000 clones in the sample, 88% were seen once. The sample comprised peripheral blood. All receptors come from a human donor in a cohort sampled during active COVID-19.

This chain links TRBV28 with TRBJ2-5; TRBD1 matches 7 bases. This CDR3 is built from 15 residues. Trimming at V came to 5 bases and at J to 0 bases, leaving 6 bases not matched to a gene. Germline-derived CDR1 and CDR2 are MDHEN and SYDVKM. CDR3 residues: CASSPTGTDQETQYF. CDR3 DNA sequence: TGTGCCAGCAGTCCCACCGGGACAGACCAAGAGACCCAGTACTTC.

This chain connects TRBV15 to TRBJ2-2, with a possible D match to TRBD1 (6 bases). This CDR3 region has 15 residues. The germline CDR1 and CDR2 sequences are LNHNV and YYDKDF (reference sequence). Between the trimmed V and J ends, which lost 4 bases and 4 bases, there was a span of 13 bases. The CDR3 DNA follows: TGTGCCACCAGCACGGTCAGGGGCGGCACCGGGGAGCTGTTTTTT. It encodes CATSTVRGGTGELFF.

This clone was detected a few times. This rearrangement joins TRBV7-9 to TRBJ2-2; perhaps TRBD2 as D (5 bases). Trimming removed 5 bases from V and 3 bases from J, with 13 bases in between. Germline V gives CDR1 SEHNR, CDR2 FQNEAQ (reference sequence). The CDR3 loop spans 15 amino acids. For the CDR3, the DNA is TGTGCCAGCAGCGAAATCGGAGGCCACACCGGGGAGCTGTTTTTT. As protein: CASSEIGGHTGELFF.

The CDR3 region is CASRGSTNEKLFF. The CDR3 DNA is TGTGCCAGCCGCGGGTCAACTAATGAAAAACTGTTTTTT. This chain links TRBV7-2 with TRBJ1-4; D gene uncertain. Per the germline V gene, CDR1 is SGHTA and CDR2 is FQGNSA. CDR3 length: 13 amino acids. Between the trimmed V and J ends, which lost 8 bases and 0 bases, there was a span of 7 bases.

The chain recombines TRBV11-2 with TRBJ1-6, with 7 bases lining up with TRBD1. The CDR3 runs 15 residues. The germline V gene has CDR1 SGHAT and CDR2 FQNNGV. With 5 bases clipped from V and 4 bases from J, the junction kept 5 bases outside the gene matches. The CDR3 here is CASSPTGEYNSPLHF. CDR3 in DNA: TGTGCCAGCAGCCCCACAGGGGAATATAATTCACCCCTCCACTTT.

This rearrangement joins TRBV24-1 to TRBJ2-3; 9 bases agree with TRBD1. Germline lookup yields CDR1 KGHDR and CDR2 SFDVKD. V was clipped by 4 bases and J by 4 bases; unmatched bases: 8. This CDR3 has 16 residues. The CDR3 is CATSDPQGAVADTQYF. For the CDR3, the DNA is TGTGCCACCAGTGACCCACAGGGGGCTGTTGCAGATACGCAGTATTTT.

This chain links TRBV12-3 or TRBV12-4 with TRBJ2-7; D is ambiguous. Trimming left V 5 bases short and J 2 bases short, with 7 bases between. This CDR3 is built from 12 residues. The CDR3: CASSQTTYEQYF. Written as DNA, the CDR3 is TGTGCCAGCAGTCAAACTACCTACGAGCAGTACTTC.

The CDR3 loop is CASSAIRDRGTDTQYF. The DNA for the CDR3 is TGTGCCAGCAGCGCTATCAGGGATCGGGGCACAGATACGCAGTATTTT. J is TRBJ2-3 and V is TRBV7-6; possibly TRBD1 for D (5 bases). V was trimmed by 5 bases and J by 1 base, leaving 16 bases between them. The CDR3 runs 16 residues. Germline-derived CDR1 and CDR2 are SGHVS and FNYEAQ.

This sequence joins TRBV7-9 and TRBJ2-5; TRBD2 aligns across 10 bases. The CDR3 covers 16 residues. The V segment lost 7 bases and the J segment 3 bases; nucleotides outside the gene matches: 11. Germline CDR1 reads SEHNR; CDR2 reads FQNEAQ (reference sequence). The CDR3 spells CASTPGASGGEETQYF. In DNA form, the CDR3 reads TGTGCCAGCACCCCTGGGGCCAGCGGGGGGGAAGAGACCCAGTACTTC.

The rearrangement uses TRBV16 and TRBJ2-5; a weak D match, TRBD1 (6 bases). V lost 0 bases and J lost 1, with 9 bases in between. Germline V gene data show CDR1 as KGHSY and CDR2 as FQNENV. This CDR3 contains 15 residues. The CDR3 sequence is CASSQSGQFQETQYF. The CDR3 nucleotides read TGTGCCAGCAGCCAATCCGGACAGTTCCAAGAGACCCAGTACTTC.

The gene calls are TRBV7-9 and TRBJ2-7; 7 positions agree with TRBD2. Germline V lookup: CDR1 SEHNR, CDR2 FQNEAQ (reference sequence). V was pared by 6 bases and J by 6 bases, with 11 bases of the junction left unmatched. The CDR3 covers 14 residues. The CDR3 here is CASRPSGGSLEQYF. DNA for the CDR3: TGTGCCAGCAGGCCGTCGGGGGGATCACTCGAGCAGTACTTC. The whole variable domain, remainder taken from reference TRBV7-9 and TRBJ2-7, is DTGVSQNPRHKITKRGQNVTFRCDPISEHNRLYWYRQTLGQGPEFLTYFQNEAQLEKSRLLSDRFSAERPKGSFSTLEIQRTEQGDSAMYLCASRPSGGSLEQYFGPGTRLTVT.

This sequence joins TRBV30 and TRBJ1-5, with a weak D call TRBD1 (6 bases). V was clipped by 2 bases and J by 5 bases, with 10 bases between them. Germline-derived CDR1 and CDR2 are GTSNPN and SVGIG (reference sequence). The CDR3 has 13 amino acids. CDR3 protein: CAWSRGADQPQHF. CDR3 bases: TGTGCCTGGAGTCGGGGGGCCGATCAGCCCCAGCATTTT.

CDR3 sequence: CASSASSGSKYEQYF. The CDR3 nucleotides are TGTGCCAGCAGCGCCTCTAGCGGGAGTAAGTACGAGCAGTACTTC. The V gene is TRBV7-2, the J gene TRBJ2-7; 10 nucleotides match TRBD2. The CDR3 runs 15 residues. CDR1 is SGHTA, CDR2 FQGNSA, per germline. V lost 5 bases to trimming and J lost 4 bases; unmatched junction nucleotides: 8.

The table lists this clone with a count of one. The chain is built from TRBV7-9 and TRBJ2-2; 9 bases line up with TRBD2. After removal of 4 bases from V and 4 bases from J, the junction contained 7 bases not matched to a gene. In germline, CDR1 is SEHNR, CDR2 FQNEAQ (reference sequence). CDR3 length: 16 residues. The CDR3 spells CASSSPSGMGTGELFF. CDR3 nucleotide sequence: TGTGCCAGCAGCTCACCTAGCGGGATGGGCACCGGGGAGCTGTTTTTT.

The rearrangement uses TRBV2 and TRBJ1-3; no clear D gene. With 4 bases removed from V and 7 bases from J, the gap between germline ends came to 14 bases. Per the germline V gene, CDR1 is SNHLY and CDR2 is FYNNEI. This CDR3 is 14 amino acids long. CDR3 protein: CASSVGGSRNTIYF. The CDR3 nucleotides are TGTGCCAGCAGTGTAGGCGGTTCTAGGAACACCATATATTTT.

V and J are TRBV7-2 and TRBJ2-7; a possible D gene is TRBD2 (7 bases). Trimming removed 5 bases at V and 4 bases at J, with 18 bases between. Looked up from germline, CDR1 is SGHTA and CDR2 is FQGNSA. The CDR3 is 15 amino acids. In nucleotides, the CDR3 is TGTGCCAGCAGCAGACCTGGGGAGGGGGGGTACGAGCAGTACTTC. It specifies CASSRPGEGGYEQYF.

This chain uses TRBV10-3 with TRBJ2-7; 12 bases agree with TRBD2. CDR1 is ENHRY, CDR2 SYGVKD, per germline. The trim removed 6 bases at V and 5 bases at J, leaving 5 bases unmatched. The CDR3 extends over 14 amino acids. CDR3 region: CAISLAGGPNEQYF. The CDR3 nucleotides are TGTGCCATCAGCCTAGCGGGAGGGCCCAACGAGCAGTACTTC.

V usage is TRBV9 and J usage is TRBJ2-7; 8 nucleotides align to TRBD2. The germline V gene has CDR1 SGDLS and CDR2 YYNGEE. V lost 4 bases and J lost 2; bases outside the gene matches: 5. The CDR3 covers 14 residues. The CDR3, as DNA: TGTGCCAGCAGCCCCGGGCGGGGGGCCTACGAGCAGTACTTC. Protein: CASSPGRGAYEQYF.

The V and J genes are TRBV6-5 and TRBJ2-7; TRBD1 is a possible D gene (6 bases). Germline V CDR1 and CDR2: MNHEY, SVGAGI. The V gene lost 6 bases and the J gene lost 2 bases, with 11 bases spanning the gap. The CDR3 consists of 13 residues. This chain's CDR3 is CASRKTGTYEQYF. The CDR3 DNA reads TGTGCCAGCAGGAAGACAGGAACCTACGAGCAGTACTTC.

J is TRBJ2-1 and V is TRBV11-3; D gene unclear. CDR1 is SGHNT, CDR2 YENEEA, per germline. Trimming stripped 5 bases from V and 3 bases from J, with 8 bases between. The CDR3 is 13 residues long. CDR3 loop: CASSADNYNEQFF. The CDR3 DNA sequence: TGTGCCAGCAGCGCAGACAACTACAATGAGCAGTTCTTC.

This chain joins TRBV24-1 and TRBJ2-1; TRBD2 aligns across 11 bases. The J segment lost 0 bases and the V segment lost 4 bases, leaving 10 bases of the junction unmatched. This CDR3 has 19 amino acids. The germline V gene has CDR1 KGHDR and CDR2 SFDVKD. CDR3 in amino acids: CATSDPSGRPGSSYNEQFF. The CDR3 bases are TGTGCCACCAGTGACCCTAGCGGGAGGCCGGGGAGCTCCTACAATGAGCAGTTCTTC.

This chain joins TRBV11-3 and TRBJ1-1; possibly TRBD1 for D (6 bases). The CDR3 length is 13 residues. Trimming shortened V by 4 bases and J by 7 bases, and 13 bases separated the two germline ends. Per the germline V gene, CDR1 is SGHNT and CDR2 is YENEEA. CDR3 region: CASSSWGGGEAFF. The CDR3 DNA is TGTGCCAGCAGCTCCTGGGGGGGCGGTGAAGCTTTCTTT. The variable domain in full, with the rest retrieved from reference TRBV11-3 and TRBJ1-1, is EAGVVQSPRYKIIEKKQPVAFWCNPISGHNTLYWYLQNLGQGPELLIRYENEEAVDDSQLPKDRFSAERLKGVDSTLKIQPAELGDSAVYLCASSSWGGGEAFFGQGTRLTVV.

The rearrangement links TRBV11-2 to TRBJ2-1; 9 positions agree with TRBD1. This CDR3 has 14 amino acids. V shed 3 bases and J 5 bases; nucleotides not matched to a gene: 2. Germline-derived CDR1 and CDR2 are SGHAT and FQNNGV. CDR3 DNA sequence: TGTGCCAGCAGCTTGACAGGGGGTGACAATGAGCAGTTCTTC. Amino acids: CASSLTGGDNEQFF.

Turning to this clone: Different DNA sequences within this sample yield the same CDR3. V is TRBV9 and J is TRBJ2-7; 11 bases agree with TRBD2. The germline gives CDR1 SGDLS, CDR2 YYNGEE. This CDR3 is 17 amino acids long. V shed 0 bases, J shed 0 bases, and the junction held 5 bases outside the gene matches. CDR3 loop: CASSVAASGRLSYEQYF. The CDR3 DNA is TGTGCCAGCAGCGTAGCGGCTAGCGGGAGGCTCTCCTACGAGCAGTACTTC.

V gene TRBV27 combines with J gene TRBJ2-5; 8 bases align to TRBD1. Trimming cost V 6 bases and J 4 bases; bases outside gene matches: 7. The CDR3 runs 14 residues. Germline V gene lookup returns CDR1 MNHEY and CDR2 SMNVEV (reference sequence). The DNA of the CDR3 is TGTGCCAGCAGCTTCGACAGGGGAAGAGAGACCCAGTACTTC. Its protein is CASSFDRGRETQYF.

CDR3 sequence reads: CSVPAGGSILQETQYF. The CDR3 bases are TGCAGCGTACCCGCTGGGGGCAGCATTCTCCAAGAGACCCAGTACTTC. The chain couples TRBV29-1 to TRBJ2-5; TRBD1 might be the D (6 bases). CDR3 length: 16 residues. Germline V CDR1 and CDR2: SQVTM, ANQGSEA. Trimming pared 6 bases from V and 1 base from J, leaving 21 bases between.

The CDR3 spells CASSGGTGGARDTQYF. Written as DNA, the CDR3 is TGCGCCAGCAGCGGAGGGACAGGGGGCGCGAGGGATACGCAGTATTTT. The chain couples TRBV4-1 to TRBJ2-3, with 12 bases that match TRBD1. Germline assignment: CDR1 MGHRA and CDR2 YSYEKL. The CDR3 length is 16 residues. V gave up 5 bases and J gave up 6 bases; unmatched junction bases: 9.